A selection of T cell receptor beta chains follows, all from one sample in a study of T cells in Graves' hyperthyroidism and ophthalmopathy. Each CDR3 protein is one row after TCRdb ran MiXCR on the multiplex PCR reads. The sample lists hundreds of thousands of distinct CDR3 sequences, under 20% occurring once. Source material: blood. These receptors were collected from a woman aged 45-59 years with Graves' hyperthyroidism that later progressed to Graves' ophthalmopathy. The CDR3 runs from the conserved cysteine through the conserved F or W. The order of the fields is clone size, V gene, D gene, J gene, CDR3 protein, CDR3 DNA. The D gene is left open where the match is weak. Rows may omit the clone size; those that give it use once, few, many or a size class.

>few|TRBV5-5|NA|TRBJ2-1
CASSPRGGAYTEQFF
TGTGCCAGCAGCCCCAGGGGGGGGGCATACACTGAGCAGTTCTTC
>many|TRBV20-1|TRBD2|TRBJ2-7
CSARTSGSSYEQYF
TGCAGTGCTAGGACTAGCGGAAGCTCCTACGAGCAGTACTTC
>few|TRBV20-1|NA|TRBJ2-3
CSAGGGTDSTDTQYF
TGCAGTGCTGGAGGGGGGACGGATAGCACAGATACGCAGTATTTT
>many|TRBV11-2|TRBD1|TRBJ2-5
CASSSWTGDVKTQYF
TGTGCCAGCAGCTCCTGGACAGGGGACGTAAAGACCCAGTACTTC
>few|TRBV5-5|NA|TRBJ1-5
CASSLVGNPGEEPQHF
TGTGCCAGCAGCTTGGTGGGAAACCCTGGTGAGGAGCCCCAGCATTTT
>NA|TRBV6-6|NA|TRBJ2-3
CASSYSHDIINTDTQYF
TGTGCCAGCAGTTACTCGCATGACATCATCAACACAGATACGCAGTATTTT
>few|TRBV7-8|NA|TRBJ1-5
CASSSGGGQPQHF
TGTGCCAGCAGCTCCGGAGGAGGCCAGCCCCAGCATTTT
>few|TRBV29-1|NA|TRBJ2-3
CSVPSGRYTQYF
TGCAGCGTTCCCAGTGGGCGGTATACGCAGTATTTT
>NA|TRBV6-5|TRBD1|TRBJ1-3
CASSYPTGTLGNTIYF
TGTGCCAGCAGTTACCCGACAGGGACCCTTGGAAACACCATATATTTT
>many|TRBV3-1|TRBD1|TRBJ1-2
CASSHSDRDGYTF
TGTGCCAGCAGCCACTCCGACAGGGATGGCTACACCTTC
>NA|TRBV11-2|NA|TRBJ2-1
CASSPVFRDEQFF
TGTGCCAGCAGTCCGGTGTTCAGAGATGAGCAGTTCTTC
>NA|TRBV20-1|NA|TRBJ2-7
CSACQWADEQYF
TGCAGTGCTTGCCAATGGGCGGACGAGCAGTACTTC
>many|TRBV12-3/TRBV12-4|TRBD2|TRBJ2-1
CASSLPSGGAGEQFF
TGTGCCAGCAGTTTACCTAGCGGGGGGGCGGGTGAGCAGTTCTTC
>NA|TRBV29-1|NA|TRBJ2-2
CSATGGPNTGELFF
TGCAGCGCGACCGGGGGCCCGAACACCGGGGAGCTGTTTTTT
>few|TRBV6-1|NA|TRBJ2-7
CASTPGLLNLYEQYF
TGTGCCAGCACTCCAGGTCTCCTAAACCTCTACGAGCAGTACTTC
>few|TRBV6-1|NA|TRBJ1-6
CASSKAALTRSPLHF
TGTGCCAGCAGTAAAGCAGCCCTGACCAGATCACCCCTCCACTTT
>NA|TRBV5-1|NA|TRBJ2-5
CASSLDSYQETQYF
TGCGCCAGCAGCTTGGACAGTTACCAAGAGACCCAGTACTTC
>NA|TRBV27|TRBD1|TRBJ1-6
CASSRDRVTYNSPLHF
TGTGCCAGCAGTCGGGACAGGGTCACCTATAATTCACCCCTCCACTTT
>NA|TRBV3-1|TRBD2|TRBJ2-3
CASSRGLDYTQYF
TGTGCCAGCAGCCGCGGACTAGATTATACGCAGTATTTT
>few|TRBV7-9|NA|TRBJ2-7
CASSATGIGYEQYF
TGTGCCAGCAGCGCTACAGGGATCGGCTACGAGCAGTACTTC
>NA|TRBV5-4|NA|TRBJ2-6
CASSPRLTSGANVLTF
TGTGCCAGCAGCCCGAGGTTAACCTCTGGGGCCAACGTCCTGACTTTC
>few|TRBV28|NA|TRBJ1-2
CASSRTDGYTF
TGTGCCAGCAGCCGGACGGATGGCTACACCTTC
>few|TRBV7-6|NA|TRBJ1-6
CASSLDWRDNSPLHF
TGTGCCAGCAGCTTGGATTGGAGGGATAATTCACCCCTCCACTTT
>NA|TRBV7-2|TRBD2|TRBJ2-7
CASSFTPSGGYEQYF
TGTGCCAGCAGCTTTACCCCTAGCGGAGGCTACGAGCAGTACTTC
>NA|TRBV7-9|TRBD1|TRBJ2-3
CASSAPQGPGTDTQYF
TGTGCCAGCAGCGCACCACAGGGGCCGGGCACAGATACGCAGTATTTT
>NA|TRBV3-1|NA|TRBJ1-5
CASSQDYLGTYSNQPQHF
TGTGCCAGCAGCCAAGATTATTTAGGCACCTATAGCAATCAGCCCCAGCATTTT
>many|TRBV11-2|NA|TRBJ1-1
CASSRRGVVNTEAFF
TGTGCCAGCAGCCGGAGGGGGGTAGTGAACACTGAAGCTTTCTTT
>NA|TRBV4-1|TRBD2|TRBJ2-1
CASSQHSSGRNQETQFF
TGCGCCAGCAGCCAACACTCTAGCGGCCGGAACCAAGAGACCCAGTTCTTC
>many|TRBV19|NA|TRBJ2-2
CASRVQGANTGELFF
TGTGCCAGTAGGGTACAGGGTGCGAACACCGGGGAGCTGTTTTTT
>NA|TRBV6-1|TRBD1|TRBJ1-2
CASSGIRSRDSAYGYTF
TGTGCCAGCAGTGGAATCCGCTCCCGGGACAGCGCCTATGGCTACACCTTC
>few|TRBV10-1|TRBD1|TRBJ2-7
CASSESGQGGYEQYF
TGCGCCAGCAGTGAATCGGGACAGGGGGGCTACGAGCAGTACTTC
>few|TRBV2|TRBD1|TRBJ2-7
CASSEAGQGAYEQYF
TGTGCCAGCAGTGAAGCGGGACAGGGGGCCTACGAGCAGTACTTC
>many|TRBV12-3/TRBV12-4|NA|TRBJ1-1
CASSLRWGEAFF
TGTGCCAGCAGTTTACGGTGGGGTGAAGCTTTCTTT
>NA|TRBV20-1|NA|TRBJ1-3
CSANGISNTIYF
TGCAGTGCTAATGGTATCTCCAACACCATATATTTT
>few|TRBV30|TRBD2|TRBJ2-1
CAWSVIGTSEFF
TGTGCCTGGAGTGTAATTGGGACTAGCGAGTTCTTC
>many|TRBV20-1|TRBD1|TRBJ1-1
CSARDWGRGTTEAFF
TGCAGTGCTAGAGATTGGGGCAGGGGGACGACTGAAGCTTTCTTT
>many|TRBV5-1|TRBD2|TRBJ2-2
CASSLAGAQNTGELFF
TGCGCCAGCAGCTTAGCGGGGGCCCAGAACACCGGGGAGCTGTTTTTT
>few|TRBV4-1|TRBD1|TRBJ2-1
CASSQGTGGYSEQFF
TGCGCCAGCAGCCAAGGGACAGGGGGTTACAGTGAGCAGTTCTTC
>NA|TRBV7-2|TRBD2|TRBJ2-3
CASRAGGPPSTDTQYF
TGTGCCAGCCGAGCGGGGGGCCCCCCCAGCACAGATACGCAGTATTTT
>NA|TRBV7-2|NA|TRBJ2-1
CASSLVGLDGGNEQFF
TGTGCCAGCAGCTTAGTCGGGCTGGATGGTGGGAATGAGCAGTTCTTC
>many|TRBV2|NA|TRBJ1-1
CASSRDSLTEAFF
TGTGCCAGTAGCCGGGACTCCCTCACTGAAGCTTTCTTT
>many|TRBV11-2|NA|TRBJ1-5
CASSLHSRQPQHF
TGTGCCAGCAGCTTACACAGCAGGCAGCCCCAGCATTTT
>many|TRBV12-3/TRBV12-4|TRBD1|TRBJ1-3
CASSQTGAGNTIYF
TGTGCCAGCAGTCAAACAGGGGCTGGAAACACCATATATTTT
>many|TRBV29-1|TRBD1|TRBJ1-1
CSVEVRNRGTEAFF
TGCAGCGTTGAAGTTCGGAACAGGGGCACTGAAGCTTTCTTT
>many|TRBV12-3/TRBV12-4|NA|TRBJ1-1
CASSPTRAGNTEAFF
TGTGCCAGCAGTCCCACGAGGGCAGGGAACACTGAAGCTTTCTTT
>NA|TRBV6-2/TRBV6-3|NA|TRBJ1-1
CASSYLSRRRNTEAFF
TGTGCCAGCAGTTACTTATCTCGCAGAAGGAACACTGAAGCTTTCTTT
>many|TRBV5-1|TRBD2|TRBJ2-3
CASSLTSGGDTQYF
TGCGCCAGCAGCTTGACTAGCGGAGGGGATACGCAGTATTTT
>NA|TRBV20-1|TRBD1|TRBJ1-5
CSSKGQGYDNQPQHF
TGCAGTTCGAAGGGACAGGGATATGACAATCAGCCCCAGCATTTT
>many|TRBV3-1|TRBD1|TRBJ2-3
CASSLGQGSTDTQYF
TGTGCCAGCAGCCTAGGACAGGGAAGCACAGATACGCAGTATTTT
>NA|TRBV11-2|NA|TRBJ1-5
CASSLTSGGLQPQHF
TGTGCCAGCAGCTTGACTTCGGGGGGGCTTCAGCCCCAGCATTTT
>many|TRBV5-1|TRBD1|TRBJ1-1
CASRRAGQGTEAFF
TGCGCCAGCAGGAGAGCAGGACAGGGCACTGAAGCTTTCTTT
>few|TRBV4-1|NA|TRBJ1-5
CASSQGTNSNQPQHF
TGCGCCAGCAGCCAAGGTACTAATAGCAATCAGCCCCAGCATTTT
>NA|TRBV5-4|NA|TRBJ2-1
CASSLEGSPLYNEQFF
TGTGCCAGCAGCTTGGAAGGGTCCCCTTTATACAATGAGCAGTTCTTC
>NA|TRBV27|TRBD2|TRBJ2-5
CASSLIGGWQETQYF
TGTGCCAGCAGTTTAATCGGGGGGTGGCAAGAGACCCAGTACTTC
>many|TRBV7-2|NA|TRBJ2-5
CASSSSRSETQYF
TGTGCCAGCAGCTCGAGCCGTTCGGAGACCCAGTACTTC
>many|TRBV3-1|TRBD1|TRBJ1-1
CASTFAGGTNTEAFF
TGTGCCAGCACCTTCGCAGGGGGCACGAACACTGAAGCTTTCTTT
>few|TRBV2|TRBD2|TRBJ2-1
CASKLADSYNEQFF
TGTGCCAGCAAGCTAGCGGACTCCTACAATGAGCAGTTCTTC
>NA|TRBV9|NA|TRBJ2-2
CASSVKPGATNTGELFF
TGTGCCAGCAGCGTAAAACCCGGGGCGACGAACACCGGGGAGCTGTTTTTT